This TCR beta chain derives from a study of shared clonotypes between healthy human individuals. Between the trimmed V and J ends, which lost 1 base and 4 bases, there was a span of 17 bases. CDR1 is SNHLY, CDR2 FYNNEI, per germline. This CDR3 is 16 amino acids long. An assay was performed, and its level was deep. Using immunoSEQ multiplex PCR, the repertoire was profiled, and TCRdb retains in-frame clones only, with some absent. This sample yields fewer than 600,000 clones, of which around 74% are seen a single time; approximately 13% belongs to the top ten. The donors, healthy adults who were HIV-negative, had experienced no recent acute infections or vaccinations.

The sequenced material came from PBMCs. The TCR was taken from a woman between 40 and 55 years old in good health. Some clones in this sample may be carry-over from other donors' samples. The rearrangement joins TRBV2 to TRBJ2-7; either TRBD1 or TRBD2 may supply D (5 bases each). The CDR3 coding sequence is TGTGCCAGCAGTGAAGGGACGGGGCGCAGGGCTTACGAGCAGTACTTC. Its protein is CASSEGTGRRAYEQYF.